The 32 T cell receptor beta chains below were found in one sample sequenced in a study of cytomegalovirus exposure and HLA in healthy donors. Primers included in the PCR were 60 Vbeta and 13 Jbeta primers. Generated by immunoSEQ multiplex PCR, the TCRdb table keeps only in-frame clones and is missing some. The sample holds some 90,000 clones; around 73% are singletons and the top ten take about 3%. The sequencing sample was made of PBMCs. These receptors were taken from a woman in her forties in good health and CMV-seronegative.

The rearrangement links TRBV6-5 to TRBJ1-1; 7 nucleotides agree with TRBD1. V shed 0 bases, J shed 4 bases, and the junction held 2 bases outside the gene matches. Germline V lookup: CDR1 MNHEY, CDR2 SVGAGI. The CDR3 contains 14 residues. The CDR3 sequence is CASSYSPGGTEAFF. Here the CDR3 DNA reads TGTGCCAGCAGTTACTCCCCAGGGGGCACTGAAGCTTTCTTT.

The J gene is TRBJ2-1, the V gene TRBV4-1; TRBD2 agrees at 11 bases. The germline V gene has CDR1 MGHRA and CDR2 YSYEKL. V trimming: 0 bases; J trimming: 2 bases; junction bases outside the gene matches: 3. The CDR3 totals 17 residues. In DNA, the CDR3 is TGCGCCAGCAGCCAAGATATGGGACTAGCGGCCTACAATGAGCAGTTCTTC. Protein product: CASSQDMGLAAYNEQFF.

The rearrangement uses TRBV7-8 and TRBJ1-1; TRBD1 matches at 8 bases. The CDR3 sequence is 14 residues long. CDR1 and CDR2 from the germline V gene are SGHVS and FQNEAQ. The junction had 4 bases not matched to a gene; V was cut back by 3 bases and J by 4 bases. CDR3: CASSFDRGGTEAFF. Here the CDR3 DNA reads TGTGCCAGCAGCTTCGACAGGGGAGGCACTGAAGCTTTCTTT.

This clone was observed a handful of times. The genes are TRBV5-6 and TRBJ1-1, with a possible D match to TRBD1 (6 bases). Trimming pared 3 bases from V and 1 base from J, leaving 13 bases between. CDR3 length equals 15 residues. CDR1 SGHDT and CDR2 YYEEEE come from the germline V gene. This chain's CDR3 is CASSSNGGGNTEAFF. CDR3 coding DNA: TGTGCCAGCAGCTCGAATGGGGGCGGGAACACTGAAGCTTTCTTT. Full variable domain (missing parts from reference TRBV5-6 and TRBJ1-1): DAGVTQSPTHLIKTRGQQVTLRCSPKSGHDTVSWYQQALGQGPQFIFQYYEEEERQRGNFPDRFSGHQFPNYSSELNVNALLLGDSALYLCASSSNGGGNTEAFFGQGTRLTVV.

V usage is TRBV6-1 and J usage is TRBJ2-5; perhaps TRBD2 as D (6 bases). The germline V gene has CDR1 MNHNS and CDR2 SASEGT. Trimming removed 3 bases at V and 2 bases at J, with 13 bases between. CDR3 length: 15 residues. CDR3 sequence: CASSDPTGTQETQYF. As DNA, the CDR3 is TGTGCCAGCAGTGATCCAACCGGGACTCAAGAGACCCAGTACTTC.

This clone came up a few times. V is TRBV10-2 and J is TRBJ2-7; D call uncertain. V dropped 2 bases and J dropped 1 base, with 12 bases sitting between them. The germline V gene has CDR1 WSHSY and CDR2 SAAADI. CDR3 size: 15 residues. This CDR3 reads CASSEPERLSYEQYF. The CDR3 DNA follows: TGCGCCAGCAGTGAGCCCGAGCGTCTATCCTACGAGCAGTACTTC.

This clone was observed once. The chain recombines TRBV5-1 with TRBJ2-3; 9 bases are a match to TRBD2. The V gene's germline CDR1 is SGHRS and CDR2 YFSETQ. The CDR3 covers 16 residues. Trimming at V came to 4 bases and at J to 4 bases, leaving 10 bases not matched to a gene. This CDR3 is CASSVDPSGMADTQYF. CDR3 DNA: TGCGCCAGCAGCGTGGACCCTAGCGGGATGGCAGATACGCAGTATTTT.

The J gene is TRBJ2-7, the V gene TRBV2; TRBD2 aligns across 11 bases. V dropped 5 bases and J dropped 7; count of bases not matched to a gene: 10. This CDR3 is built from 15 residues. CDR1 and CDR2 (germline): SNHLY, FYNNEI. The CDR3 sequence: CASSLSSGRLEEQYF. DNA of the CDR3: TGTGCCAGCAGTCTGTCTAGCGGGAGGTTAGAAGAGCAGTACTTC.

This clone was detected only a few times. The chain joins TRBV30 to TRBJ1-1; D might be TRBD1 (5 bases). Germline lookup yields CDR1 GTSNPN and CDR2 SVGIG (reference sequence). The V end lost 2 bases, the J end lost 7 bases, and 5 bases lay between the germline ends. This CDR3 contains 10 residues. The CDR3 region is CAWSQGEAFF. The DNA of the CDR3 is TGTGCCTGGAGTCAGGGTGAAGCTTTCTTT.

The CDR3 bases are TGTGCCAGCAGTTACCTGACAGGGAACAATCAGCCCCAGCATTTT. It codes for CASSYLTGNNQPQHF. V usage is TRBV6-6 and J usage is TRBJ1-5; 7 nucleotides match TRBD1. J was trimmed by 3 bases and V by 2 bases; bases with no gene match: 4. The V gene's germline CDR1 is MNHNY and CDR2 SVGAGI (reference sequence). The CDR3 contains 15 residues.

The chain carries TRBV5-5 and TRBJ2-3, with D tentatively TRBD1 (5 bases). V dropped 0 bases and J dropped 0 bases, with 8 bases sitting between them. This CDR3 comprises 15 residues. Germline-derived CDR1 and CDR2 are SGHKS and YYEKEE (reference sequence). CDR3 in amino acids: CASSLVGASTDTQYF. CDR3 DNA sequence: TGTGCCAGCAGCTTGGTAGGGGCTAGCACAGATACGCAGTATTTT.

This clone was picked up a small number of times. At the DNA level, this CDR3 is encoded by other sequences in the same sample as well. The rearrangement uses TRBV5-1 and TRBJ2-7; 9 bases match TRBD1. The CDR3 loop spans 15 amino acids. V dropped 0 bases and J dropped 4; count of bases not matched to a gene: 5. CDR1 SGHRS and CDR2 YFSETQ come from the germline V gene. The DNA for the CDR3 is TGCGCCAGCAGCTTGGGGGACAGGGAATTTTACGAGCAGTACTTC. Protein sequence: CASSLGDREFYEQYF.

This chain links TRBV19 with TRBJ1-1; no clear D. Germline CDR1 is LNHDA and CDR2 is SQIVND (reference sequence). Trimming left V 3 bases short and J 4 bases short, with 3 bases between. The CDR3 totals 11 residues. The CDR3 bases are TGTGCCAGTAGTATCGGCACTGAAGCTTTCTTT. As protein: CASSIGTEAFF.

This clone was counted only a few times. The chain recombines TRBV11-3 with TRBJ2-3, with D maybe TRBD2 (7 bases). The CDR3 runs to 15 residues. V was shortened by 0 bases and J by 5 bases, with 12 bases between the two germline ends. The germline CDR1 and CDR2 sequences are SGHNT and YENEEA. The CDR3 DNA sequence: TGTGCCAGCAGCTTAGAAGCGGGACAAGGAGATACGCAGTATTTT. It translates to CASSLEAGQGDTQYF.

This sequence joins TRBV14 and TRBJ1-3; 10 bases line up with TRBD1. V was clipped by 3 bases and J by 3 bases; unmatched bases: 2. The length of the CDR3 is 15 residues. CDR1 and CDR2 (germline): SGHDN, FVKESK. CDR3 loop: CASSQGQGFGNTIYF. CDR3 nucleotides: TGTGCCAGCAGCCAGGGACAGGGGTTTGGAAACACCATATATTTT.

This clone came up once. V and J are TRBV5-1 and TRBJ2-2; TRBD2 is a possible D gene (5 bases). Germline loops: CDR1 SGHRS, CDR2 YFSETQ. Trimming stripped 2 bases from V and 3 bases from J, with 8 bases between. This CDR3 has 14 residues. This CDR3 is CASSLLGDTGELFF. CDR3 nucleotides: TGCGCCAGCAGCTTACTAGGAGACACCGGGGAGCTGTTTTTT.

The chain recombines TRBV5-1 with TRBJ1-2; TRBD1 matches 7 bases. Per the germline V gene, CDR1 is SGHRS and CDR2 is YFSETQ. The CDR3 covers 15 residues. The J segment lost 2 bases and the V segment lost 0 bases, leaving 4 bases of the junction unmatched. CDR3 nucleotide sequence: TGCGCCAGCAGCTTGGTTACAGGGGTCAACTATGGCTACACCTTC. It translates to CASSLVTGVNYGYTF.

The J gene is TRBJ2-5, the V gene TRBV27, with a possible D match to TRBD2 (5 bases). The DNA matches TRBJ2-7 better at its end, which makes the J call doubtful. The CDR3 totals 14 residues. Germline V gene data show CDR1 as MNHEY and CDR2 as SMNVEV (reference sequence). For the CDR3, the DNA is TGTGCCAGCAGTGAGCGGATGAGCTCCTACGAGCAGTACTTC. This translates into CASSERMSSYEQYF.

The V gene is TRBV18, the J gene TRBJ2-1, with 10 nucleotides matching TRBD1. The CDR3 is 16 residues long. Germline loops: CDR1 KGHSH, CDR2 LQKENI. V lost 2 bases and J lost 9; bases outside the gene matches: 10. CDR3 sequence reads: CASSPEGTGVWGEQFF. CDR3 DNA: TGTGCCAGCTCACCAGAGGGGACAGGGGTTTGGGGTGAGCAGTTCTTC.

The CDR3 here is CASSLGGGQQYF. The CDR3 nucleotides are TGTGCCAGCAGCTTAGGCGGGGGACAGCAGTACTTC. The J gene is TRBJ2-7, the V gene TRBV11-2; 7 bases map to TRBD2. This CDR3 region has 12 residues. Trimming removed 1 base from V and 8 bases from J; junction bases left unmatched: 2. Per germline, CDR1 SGHAT and CDR2 FQNNGV.

V gene TRBV11-1 combines with J gene TRBJ2-1; 16 bases are a match to TRBD2. Germline V gene lookup returns CDR1 SGHAT and CDR2 FQDESV (reference sequence). Trimming cost V 5 bases and J 9 bases; bases outside gene matches: 4. The CDR3 runs to 15 residues. The CDR3: CASSTGTSGRGEQFF. CDR3 nucleotides: TGTGCCAGCAGCACGGGGACTAGCGGGAGGGGTGAGCAGTTCTTC.

This rearrangement joins TRBV4-3 to TRBJ1-2; no clear D gene. Trimming took off 2 bases at V and 2 bases at J, with 9 bases between the two ends. Per the germline V gene, CDR1 is LGHNA and CDR2 is YSLEER. The CDR3 sequence is 14 residues long. The CDR3 loop reads CASSQSTTNYGYTF. CDR3 DNA sequence: TGCGCCAGCAGCCAATCGACGACAAACTATGGCTACACCTTC.

This clone has only one observation. J is TRBJ2-3 and V is TRBV6-5; D gene uncertain. Trimming left V 0 bases short and J 0 bases short, with 10 bases between. Germline assignment: CDR1 MNHEY and CDR2 SVGAGI. The CDR3 covers 16 residues. The CDR3 DNA follows: TGTGCCAGCAGTTACTCTTGGGCGTCTAGCACAGATACGCAGTATTTT. Translating it yields CASSYSWASSTDTQYF.

This chain connects TRBV13 to TRBJ2-1; TRBD1 is a possible D gene (6 bases). V was trimmed by 5 bases and J by 0 bases, leaving 11 bases between them. This CDR3 has 15 residues. Germline V gene lookup returns CDR1 PRHDT and CDR2 FYEKMQ (reference sequence). CDR3: CASSPQGNSYNEQFF. The CDR3 region has the DNA TGTGCCAGCAGCCCCCAGGGGAACTCCTACAATGAGCAGTTCTTC.

This clone is a singleton in its sample. V and J are TRBV11-2 and TRBJ2-7; D possibly corresponds to TRBD2 (5 bases). V was trimmed by 3 bases and J by 4 bases, leaving 19 bases between them. Germline CDR1 and CDR2: SGHAT and FQNNGV. CDR3 length equals 16 residues. CDR3 protein: CASSLEASFRAYEQYF. For the CDR3, the DNA is TGTGCCAGCAGCTTGGAGGCCAGTTTCCGAGCTTACGAGCAGTACTTC.

The chain is built from TRBV20-1 and TRBJ2-1, with D hard to call. The ends were cut back, 5 bases at V and 8 bases at J, with 10 bases in the middle. The CDR3 is 11 residues long. In germline, CDR1 is DFQATT, CDR2 SNEGSKA (reference sequence). CDR3 coding DNA: TGCAGTGCTCCGGTTCGGGATGAGCAGTTCTTC. This encodes CSAPVRDEQFF.

The gene calls are TRBV10-3 and TRBJ2-2, with D tentatively TRBD2 (5 bases). Deletions cut 8 bases from V and 4 bases from J, with 14 bases between. This CDR3 region has 14 residues. From germline, CDR1 is ENHRY and CDR2 SYGVKD. CDR3 amino acids: CAILGLGGTGELFF. The CDR3 bases are TGTGCCATCCTAGGACTCGGCGGCACCGGGGAGCTGTTTTTT.

The rearrangement joins TRBV9 to TRBJ2-7; D is unclear. CDR1 is SGDLS and CDR2 is YYNGEE in the germline V gene. With 1 base removed from V and 5 bases from J, the gap between germline ends came to 13 bases. This CDR3 is built from 14 residues. The DNA of the CDR3 is TGTGCCAGCAGCGTAAGTTACGTCGAGAACGAGCAGTACTTC. Translated, it gives CASSVSYVENEQYF.

The rearrangement links TRBV4-2 to TRBJ1-2; 7 bases match TRBD1. Germline CDR1 and CDR2: LGHNA and YNFKEQ. V was pared by 0 bases and J by 8 bases, with 9 bases of the junction left unmatched. CDR3 size: 15 residues. The CDR3, as DNA: TGTGCCAGCAGCCAAGATGCAGCAACAGGGGACGGCTACACCTTC. Translating it yields CASSQDAATGDGYTF.

V is TRBV28 and J is TRBJ1-2; tentatively, D is TRBD1 (6 bases). Per germline, CDR1 MDHEN and CDR2 SYDVKM. V was trimmed by 7 bases and J by 8 bases, leaving 14 bases between them. The CDR3 sequence is 12 residues long. The CDR3 nucleotides read TGTGCCAGCACCCCCAGGGGAAAGGGCTACACCTTC. It codes for CASTPRGKGYTF.

The rearrangement joins TRBV11-2 to TRBJ1-1, with D tentatively TRBD1 (5 bases). V lost 5 bases and J lost 6, with 16 bases in between. Germline V gives CDR1 SGHAT, CDR2 FQNNGV. The CDR3 sequence is 14 residues long. The CDR3 loop reads CASSPTGRRAEAFF. As DNA, the CDR3 is TGTGCCAGCAGCCCAACAGGCAGGAGGGCTGAAGCTTTCTTT.

The J gene is TRBJ2-3, the V gene TRBV14, with a tentative D call TRBD2 (5 bases). V gave up 4 bases and J gave up 2 bases, with 13 bases separating them. The CDR3 covers 15 residues. Germline V gene lookup returns CDR1 SGHDN and CDR2 FVKESK. The CDR3 region has the DNA TGTGCCAGCAGCCCGTTGGACTCTTTCACAGATACGCAGTATTTT. This codes for CASSPLDSFTDTQYF.